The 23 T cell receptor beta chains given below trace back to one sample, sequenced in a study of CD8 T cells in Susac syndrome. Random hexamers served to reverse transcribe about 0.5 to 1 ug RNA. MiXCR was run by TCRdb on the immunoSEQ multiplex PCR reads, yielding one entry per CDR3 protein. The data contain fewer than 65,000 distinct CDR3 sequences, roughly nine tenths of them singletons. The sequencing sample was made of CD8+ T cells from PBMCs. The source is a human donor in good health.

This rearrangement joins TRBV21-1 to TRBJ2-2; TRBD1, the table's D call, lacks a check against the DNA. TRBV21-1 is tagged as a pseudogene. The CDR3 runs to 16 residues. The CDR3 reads CASSFKRGPDTGELFF. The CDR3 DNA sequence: TGTGCCAGCAGCTTTAAGAGGGGGCCGGACACCGGGGAGCTGTTTTTT.

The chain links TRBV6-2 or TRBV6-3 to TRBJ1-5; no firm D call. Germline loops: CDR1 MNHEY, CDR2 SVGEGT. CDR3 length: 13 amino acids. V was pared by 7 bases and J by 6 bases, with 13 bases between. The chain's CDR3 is CASTLTIAQPQHF. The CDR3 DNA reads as TGTGCCAGCACCTTGACCATCGCTCAGCCCCAGCATTTT.

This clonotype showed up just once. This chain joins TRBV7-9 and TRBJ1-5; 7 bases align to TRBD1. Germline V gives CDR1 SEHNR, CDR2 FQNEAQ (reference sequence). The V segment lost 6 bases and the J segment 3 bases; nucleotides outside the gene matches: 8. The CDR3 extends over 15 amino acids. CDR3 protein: CASSSQDRTNQPQHF. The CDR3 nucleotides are TGTGCCAGCAGTTCCCAGGACAGGACCAATCAGCCCCAGCATTTT. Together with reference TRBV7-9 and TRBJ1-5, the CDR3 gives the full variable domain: DTGVSQNPRHKITKRGQNVTFRCDPISEHNRLYWYRQTLGQGPEFLTYFQNEAQLEKSRLLSDRFSAERPKGSFSTLEIQRTEQGDSAMYLCASSSQDRTNQPQHFGDGTRLSIL.

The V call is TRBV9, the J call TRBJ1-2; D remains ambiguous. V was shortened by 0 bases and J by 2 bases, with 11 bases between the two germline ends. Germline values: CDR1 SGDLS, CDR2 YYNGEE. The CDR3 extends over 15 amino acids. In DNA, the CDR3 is TGTGCCAGCAGCGTAGTACCAGCTGCGAACTATGGCTACACCTTC. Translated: CASSVVPAANYGYTF.

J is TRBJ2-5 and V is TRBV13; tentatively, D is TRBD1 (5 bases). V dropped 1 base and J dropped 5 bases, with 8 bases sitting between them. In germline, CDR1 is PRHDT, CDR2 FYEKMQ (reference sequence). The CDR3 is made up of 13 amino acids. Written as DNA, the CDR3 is TGTGCCAGCAGCTTAGCAGGGAAGGAGACCCAGTACTTC. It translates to CASSLAGKETQYF.

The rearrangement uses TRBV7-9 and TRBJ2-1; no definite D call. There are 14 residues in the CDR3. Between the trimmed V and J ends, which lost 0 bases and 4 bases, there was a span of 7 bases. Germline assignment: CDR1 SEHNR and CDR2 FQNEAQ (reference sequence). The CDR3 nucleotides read TGTGCCAGCAGCTTAGCCCGAAGTTACAATGAGCAGTTCTTC. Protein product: CASSLARSYNEQFF.

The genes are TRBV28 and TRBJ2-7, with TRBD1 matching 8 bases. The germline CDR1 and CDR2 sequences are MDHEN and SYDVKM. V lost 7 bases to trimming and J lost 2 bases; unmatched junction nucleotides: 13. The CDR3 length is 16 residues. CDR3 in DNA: TGTGCCAGCACCGAATGGTGGTGGACAGGGCCCTACGAGCAGTACTTC. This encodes CASTEWWWTGPYEQYF.

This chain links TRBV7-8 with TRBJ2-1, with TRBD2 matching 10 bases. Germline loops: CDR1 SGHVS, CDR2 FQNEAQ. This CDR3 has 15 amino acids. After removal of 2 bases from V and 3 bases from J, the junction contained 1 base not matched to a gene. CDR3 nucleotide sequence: TGTGCCAGCAGCTTACAGCGGGGGGGCTACAATGAGCAGTTCTTC. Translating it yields CASSLQRGGYNEQFF.

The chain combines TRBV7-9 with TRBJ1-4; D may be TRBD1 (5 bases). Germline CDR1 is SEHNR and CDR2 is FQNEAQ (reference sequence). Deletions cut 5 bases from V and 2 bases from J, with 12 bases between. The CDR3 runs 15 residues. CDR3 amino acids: CASSEGPGTNEKLFF. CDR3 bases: TGTGCCAGCAGCGAGGGGCCTGGGACTAATGAAAAACTGTTTTTT. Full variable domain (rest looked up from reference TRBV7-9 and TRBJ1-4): DTGVSQNPRHKITKRGQNVTFRCDPISEHNRLYWYRQTLGQGPEFLTYFQNEAQLEKSRLLSDRFSAERPKGSFSTLEIQRTEQGDSAMYLCASSEGPGTNEKLFFGSGTQLSVL.

Here the CDR3 DNA reads TGTGCCAGCAGCCTCGAGGGACTAGCGGGGTACAATGAGCAGTTCTTC. Its protein is CASSLEGLAGYNEQFF. The chain joins TRBV3-1 to TRBJ2-1; 13 bases agree with TRBD2. The germline CDR1 and CDR2 sequences are LGHDT and YNNKEL (reference sequence). This CDR3 region has 16 residues. J was trimmed by 4 bases and V by 4 bases; bases with no gene match: 4.

CDR3 in DNA: TGTGCCAGCAGTTTTCGGCTAGCTAATGAGCAGTTCTTC. It yields the protein CASSFRLANEQFF. The chain is built from TRBV27 and TRBJ2-1; perhaps TRBD2 as D (5 bases). The germline V gene encodes CDR1 MNHEY and CDR2 SMNVEV (reference sequence). V was shortened by 3 bases and J by 7 bases, with 10 bases between the two germline ends. The CDR3 runs to 13 residues.

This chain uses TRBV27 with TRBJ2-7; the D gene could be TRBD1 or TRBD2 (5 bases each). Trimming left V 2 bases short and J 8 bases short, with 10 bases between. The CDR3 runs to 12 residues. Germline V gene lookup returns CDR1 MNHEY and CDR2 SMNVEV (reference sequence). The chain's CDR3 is CASSLGGIKQYF. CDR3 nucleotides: TGTGCCAGCAGTTTAGGGGGAATCAAGCAGTACTTC.

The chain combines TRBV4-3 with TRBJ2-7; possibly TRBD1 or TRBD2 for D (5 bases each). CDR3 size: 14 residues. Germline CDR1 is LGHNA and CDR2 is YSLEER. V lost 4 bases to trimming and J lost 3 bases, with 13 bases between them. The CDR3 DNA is TGCGCCAGCAGCCCGGCAGGGAGAGTCTACGAGCAGTACTTC. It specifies CASSPAGRVYEQYF.

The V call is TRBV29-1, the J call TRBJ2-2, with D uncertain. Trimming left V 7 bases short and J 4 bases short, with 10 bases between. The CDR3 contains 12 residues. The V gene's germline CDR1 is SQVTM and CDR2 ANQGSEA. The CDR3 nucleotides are TGCAGCGCCCCGTTGAGCACCGGGGAGCTGTTTTTT. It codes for CSAPLSTGELFF.

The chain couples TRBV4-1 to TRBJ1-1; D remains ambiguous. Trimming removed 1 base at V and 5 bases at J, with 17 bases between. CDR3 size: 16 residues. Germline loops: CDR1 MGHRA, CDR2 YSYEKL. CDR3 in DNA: TGCGCCAGCAGCCAAGGTGGGGAATCGAAGGTAACTGAAGCTTTCTTT. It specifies CASSQGGESKVTEAFF.

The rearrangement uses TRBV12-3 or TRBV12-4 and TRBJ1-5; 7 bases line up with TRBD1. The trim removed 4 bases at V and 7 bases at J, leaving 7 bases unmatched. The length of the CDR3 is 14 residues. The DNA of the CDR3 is TGTGCCAGCAGTTGGGACAGCTCGCGGCAGCCCCAGCATTTT. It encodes CASSWDSSRQPQHF.

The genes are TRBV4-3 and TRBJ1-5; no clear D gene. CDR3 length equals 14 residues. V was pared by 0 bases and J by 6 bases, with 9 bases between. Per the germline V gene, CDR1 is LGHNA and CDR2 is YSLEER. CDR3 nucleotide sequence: TGCGCCAGCAGCCAAGATCTGGTTAGTCAGCCCCAGCATTTT. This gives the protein CASSQDLVSQPQHF.

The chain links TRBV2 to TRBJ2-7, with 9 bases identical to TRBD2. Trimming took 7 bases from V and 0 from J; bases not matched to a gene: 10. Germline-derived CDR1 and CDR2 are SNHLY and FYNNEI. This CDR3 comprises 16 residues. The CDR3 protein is CASTLEVAGDSYEQYF. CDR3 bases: TGTGCCAGCACCTTGGAGGTAGCGGGGGACTCCTACGAGCAGTACTTC.

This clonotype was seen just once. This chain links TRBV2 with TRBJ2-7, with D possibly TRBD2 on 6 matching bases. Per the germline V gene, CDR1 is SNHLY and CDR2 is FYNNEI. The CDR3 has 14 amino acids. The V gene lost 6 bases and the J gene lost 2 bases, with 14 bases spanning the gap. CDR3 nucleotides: TGTGCCAGCAGGGGCGGAGGGGAGGCCTACGAGCAGTACTTC. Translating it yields CASRGGGEAYEQYF.

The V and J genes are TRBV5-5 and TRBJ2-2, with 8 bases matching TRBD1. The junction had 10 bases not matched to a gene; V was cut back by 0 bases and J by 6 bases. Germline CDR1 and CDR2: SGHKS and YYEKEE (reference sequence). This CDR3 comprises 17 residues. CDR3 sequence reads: CASSLGTGPSFSGELFF. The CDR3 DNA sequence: TGTGCCAGCAGCTTGGGGACAGGGCCATCCTTTTCCGGGGAGCTGTTTTTT.

The CDR3 coding sequence is TGTGCCATCAGTGATGCTCGGAACACTGAAGCTTTCTTT. Translated, it gives CAISDARNTEAFF. The chain joins TRBV10-3 to TRBJ1-1; unclear D gene. This CDR3 contains 13 residues. V gave up 3 bases and J gave up 1 base, with 6 bases separating them. CDR1 is ENHRY and CDR2 is SYGVKD in the germline V gene.

The CDR3 DNA is TGCGCCAGCAGCCAAGTTAGGAATGATGGCTACACCTTC. Its translation is CASSQVRNDGYTF. The V and J genes are TRBV4-1 and TRBJ1-2; D unclear. Trimming removed 1 base at V and 6 bases at J, with 9 bases between. Germline V lookup: CDR1 MGHRA, CDR2 YSYEKL. CDR3 size: 13 residues.

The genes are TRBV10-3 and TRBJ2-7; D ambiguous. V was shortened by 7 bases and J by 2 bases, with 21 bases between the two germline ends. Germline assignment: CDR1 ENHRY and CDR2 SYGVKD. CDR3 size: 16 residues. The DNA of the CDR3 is TGTGCCATCAACGACGGTAATCCCGCGTCGACCTACGAGCAGTACTTC. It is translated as CAINDGNPASTYEQYF.